The 5 T cell receptor beta chains below were found in one sample sequenced in a study of control samples from healthy donors and cancer patients. Assay used: immunoSEQ multiplex PCR; TCRdb lists only in-frame clones, some missing. In the table there are 85,000 to 95,000 clones, less than 90% of which are singletons. Material for sequencing was blood. Receptor source: a woman between 65 and 79 years old in good health.

This chain links TRBV6-6 with TRBJ1-5; D not resolved. Trimming cost V 6 bases and J 3 bases, with 6 bases left between them. The germline CDR1 and CDR2 sequences are MNHNY and SVGAGI (reference sequence). This CDR3 comprises 12 residues. The CDR3 DNA reads as TGTGCCAGCAGATTCTTCAATCAGCCCCAGCATTTT. Its protein is CASRFFNQPQHF.

This clone was detected only once. The chain is built from TRBV6-6 and TRBJ1-1; 8 bases map to TRBD1. The ends lost 5 bases at V and 3 bases at J; junction bases unmatched: 5. Germline V gene data show CDR1 as MNHNY and CDR2 as SVGAGI (reference sequence). This CDR3 has 14 residues. This CDR3 is CASSHRDRHTEAFF. CDR3 coding DNA: TGTGCCAGCAGTCACCGGGACAGGCACACTGAAGCTTTCTTT.

The V gene is TRBV11-3, the J gene TRBJ2-3; D gene unclear. The V end was cut by 4 bases, the J end by 3 bases, with 8 bases between. Germline loops: CDR1 SGHNT, CDR2 YENEEA. The CDR3 is 13 amino acids. In DNA form, the CDR3 reads TGTGCCAGCAGCTCTGGGGTGACAGATACGCAGTATTTT. Translating it yields CASSSGVTDTQYF. The full variable domain, in which reference TRBV11-3 and TRBJ2-3 provide the parts outside the CDR3, is EAGVVQSPRYKIIEKKQPVAFWCNPISGHNTLYWYLQNLGQGPELLIRYENEEAVDDSQLPKDRFSAERLKGVDSTLKIQPAELGDSAVYLCASSSGVTDTQYFGPGTRLTVL.

V is TRBV9 and J is TRBJ1-4; 7 positions match TRBD1. The CDR3 consists of 16 residues. Per the germline V gene, CDR1 is SGDLS and CDR2 is YYNGEE. Germline trimming cut 3 bases from V and 8 bases from J; bases unmatched to any gene: 13. CDR3 nucleotides: TGTGCCAGCAGCGCCGGCTGGAGGGGGCAGATAGAAAAACTGTTTTTT. This encodes CASSAGWRGQIEKLFF.

The gene calls are TRBV28 and TRBJ1-4; D not certain. CDR1 and CDR2 (germline): MDHEN, SYDVKM. Trimming took off 5 bases at V and 8 bases at J, with 9 bases between the two ends. This CDR3 is built from 12 residues. The chain's CDR3 is CASSVSREKLFF. CDR3 DNA sequence: TGTGCCAGCAGTGTCTCAAGAGAAAAACTGTTTTTT.